What follows are 27 T cell receptor beta chains derived from one specimen sequenced in a study of T cells in Graves' hyperthyroidism and ophthalmopathy. Amplification of TCR beta CDR3 regions was performed using RNA transcripts as template. TCR CDR3 regions were first amplified by RT-PCR with HTBI primers. TCRdb analysed the multiplex PCR reads with MiXCR anew, one entry per CDR3 protein. Of around 35,000 distinct CDR3 sequences listed, 50% to 55% are singletons. The sequencing sample was made of blood. The receptors derive from a middle-aged man with Graves' ophthalmopathy.

This clonotype was counted ten times or more. The CDR3 region is CASSAVAGGPHGELFF. CDR3 DNA: TGTGCCAGCAGCGCGGTAGCGGGGGGGCCCCACGGGGAGCTGTTTTTT. The chain has TRBV9 and TRBJ2-2; 11 nucleotides match TRBD2. This CDR3 is built from 16 residues. In germline, CDR1 is SGDLS, CDR2 YYNGEE. The V gene end was trimmed by 3 bases and the J gene end by 7 bases; junction bases not matched to a gene: 8. Full variable domain (missing parts from reference TRBV9 and TRBJ2-2): DSGVTQTPKHLITATGQRVTLRCSPRSGDLSVYWYQQSLDQGLQFLIQYYNGEERAKGNILERFSAQQFPDLHSELNLSSLELGDSALYFCASSAVAGGPHGELFFGEGSRLTVL.

This sequence joins TRBV27 and TRBJ1-6; no firm D call. Germline V gene lookup returns CDR1 MNHEY and CDR2 SMNVEV (reference sequence). The CDR3 sequence is 19 residues long. Between the trimmed V and J ends, which lost 0 bases and 0 bases, there was a span of 15 bases. CDR3 loop: CASSLSPVGFSSYNSPLHF. CDR3 sequence (DNA): TGTGCCAGCAGTTTATCGCCGGTTGGTTTCTCCTCCTATAATTCACCCCTCCACTTT.

The chain joins TRBV20-1 to TRBJ2-3; 7 bases map to TRBD1. Looked up from germline, CDR1 is DFQATT and CDR2 is SNEGSKA (reference sequence). The CDR3 spans 10 residues. V was pared by 5 bases and J by 15 bases, with 8 bases of the junction left unmatched. The DNA of the CDR3 is TGCAGTGCTCTGAAGGGGGCCGTATATTTT. Translation gives CSALKGAVYF.

This clonotype came up once. The chain links TRBV9 to TRBJ2-1; the D gene is possibly TRBD2 (5 bases). Trimming stripped 4 bases from V and 6 bases from J, with 11 bases between. The germline gives CDR1 SGDLS, CDR2 YYNGEE. CDR3 size: 13 residues. CDR3 in DNA: TGTGCCAGCAGCCCGGGGTTAGGCAATGAGCAGTTCTTC. Its translation: CASSPGLGNEQFF.

This chain uses TRBV7-3 with TRBJ2-5; a possible D gene is TRBD1 (6 bases). The CDR3 is 15 residues long. Trimming left V 5 bases short and J 4 bases short, with 17 bases between. In germline, CDR1 is SGHTA, CDR2 FQGTGA. The chain's CDR3 is CASSLYETGTETQYF. CDR3 bases: TGTGCCAGCAGCCTTTATGAGACAGGCACAGAGACCCAGTACTTC.

Details on this clonotype: It may be a read error: a sequence one base away is much more abundant. The chain couples TRBV27 to TRBJ1-1; 7 bases agree with TRBD1. There are 15 residues in the CDR3. With V trimmed by 6 bases and J by 0 bases, 7 bases remained unmatched. Germline values: CDR1 MNHEY, CDR2 SMNVEV (reference sequence). The DNA of the CDR3 is TGTGCCAGCAGATTGACAGGGAACTTGAACACTGAAGCTTTCTTT. Translation: CASRLTGNLNTEAFF.

This clonotype was recorded at least ten times. The gene calls are TRBV20-1 and TRBJ2-2; weak D call: TRBD2 (6 bases). Germline CDR1 reads DFQATT; CDR2 reads SNEGSKA (reference sequence). The CDR3 is made up of 14 amino acids. V lost 5 bases and J 0 bases, leaving 10 bases between the germline ends. The CDR3 nucleotides are TGCAGTGCTCGGCGGGGTTCGAACACCGGGGAGCTGTTTTTT. Translated, it gives CSARRGSNTGELFF.

This clonotype is labeled medium-sized (0.01 to 0.1%). The chain employs TRBV24-1 and TRBJ2-1; TRBD1 is a possible D gene (6 bases). The CDR3 has 15 residues. Germline V gene data show CDR1 as KGHDR and CDR2 as SFDVKD. The germline V and J ends were trimmed by 3 bases and 2 bases, with 10 bases remaining between them. The CDR3 nucleotides read TGTGCCACCAGTGATCCACGGGACACCTACAATGAGCAGTTCTTC. This encodes CATSDPRDTYNEQFF.

The CDR3 loop is CASSGRDSSGYTF. The CDR3 coding sequence is TGTGCCAGCAGTGGACGGGACAGCTCCGGCTACACCTTC. The genes are TRBV25-1 and TRBJ1-2, with TRBD1 matching 7 bases. V lost 4 bases and J lost 8; bases outside the gene matches: 7. The CDR3 is 13 residues long. Germline V gene data show CDR1 as MGHDK and CDR2 as SYGVNS.

This chain links TRBV24-1 with TRBJ2-1, with TRBD1 as a possible D gene (5 bases). The CDR3 has 14 residues. Trimming took 6 bases from V and 9 from J, leaving 17 bases between them. The germline V gene has CDR1 KGHDR and CDR2 SFDVKD. CDR3 nucleotides: TGTGCCACCAGTTGGGCAGGGATTGGTGTTGAGCAGTTCTTC. The encoded protein is CATSWAGIGVEQFF.

The rearrangement uses TRBV9 and TRBJ2-5, with D tentatively TRBD1 or TRBD2 (6 bases each). This CDR3 has 18 amino acids. Germline loops: CDR1 SGDLS, CDR2 YYNGEE. The V and J ends lost 0 bases and 0 bases respectively, with 18 bases between them. The CDR3 loop is CASSVAGLGGRDQETQYF. The CDR3 DNA sequence: TGTGCCAGCAGCGTAGCGGGGCTCGGGGGCCGTGACCAAGAGACCCAGTACTTC.

The J gene is TRBJ2-5, the V gene TRBV5-1, with unresolved D. Germline values: CDR1 SGHRS, CDR2 YFSETQ. V lost 0 bases and J 4 bases, leaving 4 bases between the germline ends. The CDR3 loop spans 12 amino acids. CDR3 nucleotide sequence: TGCGCCAGCAGCTTGGTGGCAGAGACCCAGTACTTC. Residues: CASSLVAETQYF.

With regard to this clonotype: A much larger clone is a single base away; this may be a read error. The chain joins TRBV28 to TRBJ2-3, with D unclear. Germline values: CDR1 MDHEN, CDR2 SYDVKM. The CDR3 is 15 amino acids. CDR3 region: CAGSSPPRLTDTQYF. The CDR3 DNA follows: TGTGCCGGCAGTTCCCCACCTCGTCTCACAGATACGCAGTATTTT.

Comment on this clonotype: A much more abundant neighbour one base away suggests this may be a read error. The gene calls are TRBV5-4 and TRBJ2-1; D remains ambiguous. Germline V gene data show CDR1 as SGHNT and CDR2 as YYREEE (reference sequence). CDR3 size: 15 residues. As DNA, the CDR3 is TGTGCCAGCAGCTTGGACTCCAACTCCTACAATGAGCAGCTCTTC. It translates to CASSLDSNSYNEQLF.

By share, this clonotype counts as medium-sized (0.01 to 0.1%). V gene TRBV15 combines with J gene TRBJ1-2; perhaps TRBD1 as D (6 bases). The germline V gene encodes CDR1 LNHNV and CDR2 YYDKDF (reference sequence). The CDR3 length is 14 residues. V lost 0 bases, J lost 6 bases, and 11 bases lay in between. This CDR3 is CATSRDWAGDGYTF. CDR3 in DNA: TGTGCCACCAGCAGAGATTGGGCAGGGGATGGCTACACCTTC.

The chain carries TRBV9 and TRBJ2-2; 8 positions agree with TRBD1. The CDR3 is made up of 19 amino acids. Unmatched junction bases numbered 11, after V lost 0 bases and J lost 1 base. Germline V CDR1 and CDR2: SGDLS, YYNGEE. The CDR3 is CASSVGRDIDRGNTGELFF. The CDR3 coding sequence is TGTGCCAGCAGCGTAGGACGTGATATCGACAGGGGGAACACCGGGGAGCTGTTTTTT.

V is TRBV20-1 and J is TRBJ1-3; 8 bases match TRBD1. Germline CDR1 is DFQATT and CDR2 is SNEGSKA (reference sequence). The CDR3 loop spans 14 amino acids. V was clipped by 6 bases and J by 7 bases; unmatched bases: 11. The CDR3 coding sequence is TGCAGTGCCATGGACAGGGTAGGGATGAACACCATATATTTT. Protein: CSAMDRVGMNTIYF.

This chain's CDR3 is CSAMPDRGGYEQPQHF. In nucleotides, the CDR3 is TGCAGTGCTATGCCCGACAGGGGGGGCTACGAGCAGCCCCAGCATTTT. The gene calls are TRBV20-1 and TRBJ1-5, with 9 bases matching TRBD1. Germline lookup yields CDR1 DFQATT and CDR2 SNEGSKA (reference sequence). The V segment lost 4 bases and the J segment 7 bases; nucleotides outside the gene matches: 14. This CDR3 spans 16 amino acids.

This sequence joins TRBV12-3 or TRBV12-4 and TRBJ1-5; D not certain. The CDR3 has 14 amino acids. V was shortened by 3 bases and J by 4 bases, with 10 bases between the two germline ends. As DNA, the CDR3 is TGTGCCAGCAGTTTGATGGGCACTAATCAGCCCCAGCATTTT. The encoded protein is CASSLMGTNQPQHF.

In nucleotides, the CDR3 is TGTGCCAGCAGTACTCAGGGTGGAAGCACTGAAGCTTTCTTT. Translated, it gives CASSTQGGSTEAFF. The chain combines TRBV12-3 or TRBV12-4 with TRBJ1-1; perhaps TRBD1 as D (5 bases). V lost 5 bases and J 4 bases, leaving 14 bases between the germline ends. CDR3 size: 14 residues.

The sample holds many counts of this clonotype. The genes are TRBV2 and TRBJ2-1, with TRBD2 matching over 10 bases. Per the germline V gene, CDR1 is SNHLY and CDR2 is FYNNEI. The CDR3 length is 18 residues. V dropped 7 bases and J dropped 1; count of bases not matched to a gene: 13. The CDR3 nucleotides read TGTGCCAGCATTCAGAGTCAGGTAGCGGGAGGTTCCTACAATGAGCAGTTCTTC. Translated, it gives CASIQSQVAGGSYNEQFF.

This clonotype was found many times. V and J are TRBV18 and TRBJ2-7; 8 bases fit TRBD1. This CDR3 is built from 14 residues. Per germline, CDR1 KGHSH and CDR2 LQKENI. V gave up 4 bases and J gave up 5 bases; unmatched junction bases: 7. DNA of the CDR3: TGTGCCAGCTCACGCCGGGACAGGTGGCACGAGCAGTACTTC. This gives the protein CASSRRDRWHEQYF. Complete variable domain (other parts from reference TRBV18 and TRBJ2-7): NAGVMQNPRHLVRRRGQEARLRCSPMKGHSHVYWYRQLPEEGLKFMVYLQKENIIDESGMPKERFSAEFPKEGPSILRIQQVVRGDSAAYFCASSRRDRWHEQYFGPGTRLTVT.

This clonotype came up many times. The chain joins TRBV6-6 to TRBJ2-5; 12 bases match TRBD2. Per the germline V gene, CDR1 is MNHNY and CDR2 is SVGAGI (reference sequence). The CDR3 extends over 15 amino acids. J gave up 5 bases and V 8 bases, and 9 bases lay outside the gene matches. DNA for the CDR3: TGTGCCAGCCTTGGGGGCACTAGCGGGGGGGAGACCCAGTACTTC. Translated: CASLGGTSGGETQYF.

This clonotype is classed as medium-sized. The J gene is TRBJ1-6, the V gene TRBV2; TRBD1 might be the D (5 bases). Germline V gene sequence: CDR1 SNHLY, CDR2 FYNNEI. The V end lost 7 bases, the J end lost 9 bases, and 10 bases lay between the germline ends. This CDR3 is built from 12 residues. This chain's CDR3 is CASMVGGSPLHF. The CDR3 DNA sequence: TGTGCCAGCATGGTTGGGGGTTCACCCCTCCACTTT.

In the case of this clonotype: Here the CDR3 omits its conserved ending phenylalanine or tryptophan, so a read error is the likely source. The chain links TRBV29-1 to TRBJ2-1; 12 positions agree with TRBD2. This CDR3 comprises 14 residues. Per germline, CDR1 SQVTM and CDR2 ANQGSEA. The V gene end was trimmed by 8 bases and the J gene end by 7 bases; junction bases not matched to a gene: 9. CDR3 sequence (DNA): TGCAGCTCAAGGACTAGCGGGATCGCGAATGAGCAGTTCTTG. This encodes CSSRTSGIANEQFL.

This sequence joins TRBV7-9 and TRBJ2-1; tentative D call: TRBD2 (5 bases). Per germline, CDR1 SEHNR and CDR2 FQNEAQ (reference sequence). CDR3 size: 12 residues. V lost 2 bases to trimming and J lost 9 bases, with 8 bases between them. The CDR3 DNA reads TGTGCCAGCAGCTTATCTGGAGGTGAGCAGTTCTTC. It is translated as CASSLSGGEQFF.

As for this clonotype: The CDR3 end shows no conserved phenylalanine or tryptophan, and so a read error is likely. Because the CDR3's place on the DNA is in doubt, the DNA is left out and the CDR3 is given as listed by TCRdb. The CDR3 reads CASSVGGG. The genes are TRBV9 and TRBJ2-1; whether TRBD2, the table's D call, matches the DNA was not checked. Inclusive of both ends, the CDR3 amounts to 8 amino acids. Germline V gene data show CDR1 as SGDLS and CDR2 as YYNGEE.